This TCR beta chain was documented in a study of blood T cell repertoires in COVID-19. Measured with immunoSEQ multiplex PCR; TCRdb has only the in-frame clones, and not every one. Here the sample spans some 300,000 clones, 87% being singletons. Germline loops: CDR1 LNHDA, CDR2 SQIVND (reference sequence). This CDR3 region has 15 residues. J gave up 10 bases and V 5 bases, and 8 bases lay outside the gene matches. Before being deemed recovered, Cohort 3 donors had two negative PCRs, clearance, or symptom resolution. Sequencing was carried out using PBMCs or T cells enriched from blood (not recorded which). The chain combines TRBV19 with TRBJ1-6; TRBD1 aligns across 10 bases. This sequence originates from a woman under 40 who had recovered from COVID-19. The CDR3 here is CASSSGQGVRSPLHF. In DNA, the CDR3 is TGTGCCAGTAGTTCCGGACAGGGGGTTCGCTCACCCCTCCACTTT.